The 7 T cell receptor beta chains in this list originate from one sample, sequenced in a study of Graves' ophthalmopathy and Graves' hyperthyroidism (dated by TCRdb to between 2018 and 2020). The reads were generated on an Illumina HiSeq 2000. TCR beta CDR3 regions were amplified from RNA transcripts for repertoire sequencing. The first round was an RT-PCR using HTBI primers with the Qiagen OneStep RT-PCR kit, and this first round was followed by a second-round multiplex PCR, then size selection and purification. The public sequencing data were trimmed at Q25 with fastp and processed into clonotypes with MiXCR by TCRdb, which kept only in-frame beta chains. Entries that share a CDR3 protein sequence are merged under the most common genes and DNA. The sample contains about half a million distinct CDR3 sequences, roughly 14% of them found a single time. The top ten constitute over 7.5% of the sample.

The sequenced sample was blood. These receptors were obtained from a woman in her thirties with Graves' ophthalmopathy. Donor details come from another sample of the same person, matched by shared clones.

This clonotype has a count of ten or more. CDR3 nucleotide sequence: TGTGCCAGCAGCTTAGGAGATTCGTGGGGGCGCAGTTTAGGCTATGGCTACACCTTC. Protein product: CASSLGDSWGRSLGYGYTF. The chain recombines TRBV11-2 with TRBJ1-2; a possible D gene is TRBD1 (6 bases). The CDR3 covers 19 residues. The V end lost 1 base, the J end lost 4 bases, and 25 bases lay between the germline ends. Germline V CDR1 and CDR2: SGHAT, FQNNGV.

The chain joins TRBV6-2 or TRBV6-3 to TRBJ2-7; D is perhaps TRBD1 (5 bases). In germline, CDR1 is MNHEY, CDR2 SVGEGT. The CDR3 covers 15 residues. Trimming pared 6 bases from V and 2 bases from J, leaving 17 bases between. Here the CDR3 reads CASRPPVGETYEQYF. CDR3 DNA sequence: TGTGCCAGCAGACCCCCGGTAGGGGAAACCTACGAGCAGTACTTC.

This clonotype has at least ten counts. The genes are TRBV20-1 and TRBJ1-5; D perhaps matches TRBD1 (6 bases). V lost 3 bases and J lost 3, with 12 bases in between. The CDR3 has 14 amino acids. Germline CDR1 DFQATT, CDR2 SNEGSKA (reference sequence). CDR3 nucleotide sequence: TGCAGTGCTAGCCGACAGGAACCCAATCAGCCCCAGCATTTT. Its protein is CSASRQEPNQPQHF.

This clonotype has ten or more counts. The V gene is TRBV6-4, the J gene TRBJ1-1; unclear D gene. Germline V CDR1 and CDR2: MRHNA, SNTAGT. The V gene lost 2 bases and the J gene lost 8 bases, with 12 bases spanning the gap. The CDR3 is 13 residues long. In DNA, the CDR3 is TGTGCCAGCAGTGACGTGTTTGGGGAAGAAGCTTTCTTT. Translation: CASSDVFGEEAFF.

This clonotype has a count of ten or more. The chain is built from TRBV7-2 and TRBJ1-5; 9 nucleotides line up with TRBD1. The CDR3 is 15 residues long. J was trimmed by 7 bases and V by 1 base; bases with no gene match: 5. Germline assignment: CDR1 SGHTA and CDR2 FQGNSA. The CDR3 sequence is CASSLEGQGWQPQHF. The DNA of the CDR3 is TGTGCCAGCAGCTTAGAGGGACAGGGTTGGCAGCCCCAGCATTTT.

The V and J genes are TRBV7-3 and TRBJ2-2; perhaps TRBD1 as D (6 bases). Germline values: CDR1 SGHTA, CDR2 FQGTGA. The V end lost 1 base, the J end lost 2 bases, and 8 bases lay between the germline ends. The CDR3 runs 15 residues. The CDR3 DNA sequence: TGTGCCAGCAGCTTAAGGACAGCAAACACCGGGGAGCTGTTTTTT. This gives the protein CASSLRTANTGELFF. The full variable domain, its missing parts supplied by reference TRBV7-3 and TRBJ2-2, is GAGVSQTPSNKVTEKGKYVELRCDPISGHTALYWYRQSLGQGPEFLIYFQGTGAADDSGLPNDRFFAVRPEGSVSTLKIQRTERGDSAVYLCASSLRTANTGELFFGEGSRLTVL.

This clonotype turned up a few times. The chain carries TRBV27 and TRBJ2-5; 11 nucleotides align to TRBD2. This CDR3 region has 16 residues. V trimming: 2 bases; J trimming: 5 bases; junction bases outside the gene matches: 7. The germline V gene encodes CDR1 MNHEY and CDR2 SMNVEV (reference sequence). The CDR3 loop is CASSLISGRAGETQYF. DNA of the CDR3: TGTGCCAGCAGTTTAATTAGCGGGAGGGCCGGGGAGACCCAGTACTTC.